The 22 T cell receptor beta chains in this list originate from one sample, sequenced in a study of T cells after yellow fever vaccination. TCRdb reprocessed the 5' RACE reads with MiXCR, giving one entry per CDR3 protein. Of a few hundred thousand distinct CDR3 sequences listed, around 4% are singletons. This material consisted of PBMCs, taken on the day of the yellow fever booster vaccination. The receptor source for this set is a man between 18 and 29 years old who received the YFV17D yellow fever vaccine.

This clonotype occurred a few times. The chain joins TRBV6-5 to TRBJ2-3; 9 nucleotides match TRBD2. The germline V gene has CDR1 MNHEY and CDR2 SVGAGI. The CDR3 is 17 residues long. With V trimmed by 6 bases and J by 2 bases, 12 bases remained unmatched. CDR3 nucleotide sequence: TGTGCCAGCAGCCCAGGGACTAGCCCTGGGGACACAGATACGCAGTATTTT. This encodes CASSPGTSPGDTDTQYF.

This clonotype has a count of ten or more. The chain employs TRBV7-2 and TRBJ2-1, with D unclear. Per germline, CDR1 SGHTA and CDR2 FQGNSA. Trimming left V 3 bases short and J 6 bases short, with 12 bases between. The CDR3 has 14 amino acids. The CDR3 protein is CASSLGLPSNEQFF. The CDR3 nucleotides are TGTGCCAGCAGCTTGGGCCTACCCTCCAATGAGCAGTTCTTC.

There are many counts of this clonotype. The rearrangement links TRBV7-2 to TRBJ2-7, with a tentative D call TRBD2 (5 bases). The CDR3 covers 12 residues. Per the germline V gene, CDR1 is SGHTA and CDR2 is FQGNSA. V was pared by 5 bases and J by 7 bases, with 12 bases between. As DNA, the CDR3 is TGTGCCAGCAGCCCCCGACCGGGGGAGCAGTACGTC. It translates to CASSPRPGEQYV.

This chain uses TRBV4-3 with TRBJ2-3; D remains ambiguous. The V and J ends lost 4 bases and 4 bases respectively, with 18 bases between them. There are 16 residues in the CDR3. Germline V gene data show CDR1 as LGHNA and CDR2 as YSLEER. CDR3 sequence reads: CASSPNPQIGPDTQYF. The CDR3 region has the DNA TGCGCCAGCAGCCCAAATCCGCAAATAGGGCCAGATACGCAGTATTTT.

This clonotype showed up many times. The J gene is TRBJ2-1, the V gene TRBV20-1; D gene unclear. CDR3 size: 12 residues. V shed 6 bases and J shed 6 bases, with 12 bases lying between them. Germline loops: CDR1 DFQATT, CDR2 SNEGSKA (reference sequence). This chain's CDR3 is CSAPRRGNEQFF. As DNA, the CDR3 is TGCAGTGCCCCAAGACGAGGCAATGAGCAGTTCTTC.

V usage is TRBV6-6 and J usage is TRBJ1-3, with D hard to call. CDR3 length equals 10 residues. Germline lookup yields CDR1 MNHNY and CDR2 SVGAGI (reference sequence). The DNA of the CDR3 is TGTGCAGTCGCGTCCAACACCATATATTTT. It specifies CAVASNTIYF.

This chain uses TRBV6-2 or TRBV6-3 with TRBJ2-2; the D is unclear. Per the germline V gene, CDR1 is MNHEY and CDR2 is SVGEGT. Deletions cut 5 bases from V and 7 bases from J, with 8 bases between. This CDR3 is built from 12 residues. In nucleotides, the CDR3 is TGTGCCAGCAGTACCCTCGGCGGGGAGCTGTTTTTT. This codes for CASSTLGGELFF.

This clonotype has at least ten counts. The chain uses TRBV9 and TRBJ1-1; no definite D call. This CDR3 has 13 amino acids. The germline gives CDR1 SGDLS, CDR2 YYNGEE. Trimming took off 1 base at V and 4 bases at J, with 8 bases between the two ends. The CDR3 here is CASSVSLVTEAFF. DNA of the CDR3: TGTGCCAGCAGCGTATCCCTGGTCACTGAAGCTTTCTTT. Variable domain in full (rest from reference TRBV9 and TRBJ1-1): DSGVTQTPKHLITATGQRVTLRCSPRSGDLSVYWYQQSLDQGLQFLIQYYNGEERAKGNILERFSAQQFPDLHSELNLSSLELGDSALYFCASSVSLVTEAFFGQGTRLTVV.

The J gene is TRBJ1-5, the V gene TRBV20-1, with D maybe TRBD1 (5 bases). The ends were cut back, 3 bases at V and 3 bases at J, with 12 bases in the middle. CDR3 length: 14 residues. Germline CDR1 and CDR2: DFQATT and SNEGSKA (reference sequence). The CDR3 region is CSARPQGFNQPQHF. The CDR3 DNA reads as TGCAGTGCTAGGCCTCAGGGCTTCAATCAGCCCCAGCATTTT.

This clonotype was picked up many times. The chain uses TRBV5-1 and TRBJ2-2; 8 bases are shared with TRBD1. Germline V gene data show CDR1 as SGHRS and CDR2 as YFSETQ. V dropped 4 bases and J dropped 6; count of bases not matched to a gene: 8. The CDR3 runs 15 residues. The CDR3 protein is CASSTAGGEAGELFF. The CDR3 DNA sequence: TGCGCCAGCAGCACCGCAGGGGGCGAGGCCGGGGAGCTGTTTTTT.

V and J are TRBV12-3 or TRBV12-4 and TRBJ2-5, with D maybe TRBD1 (6 bases). The CDR3 is 15 residues long. Trimming took 3 bases from V and 1 from J, leaving 12 bases between them. The CDR3 bases are TGTGCCAGCAGTTTCTTCCAGGGGATCCAAGAGACCCAGTACTTC. It specifies CASSFFQGIQETQYF.

The chain is built from TRBV2 and TRBJ2-5; D call uncertain. In germline, CDR1 is SNHLY, CDR2 FYNNEI. V was cut by 2 bases and J by 3 bases, with 7 bases left in between. This CDR3 spans 13 amino acids. The CDR3 here is CASSETPKETQYF. CDR3 coding DNA: TGTGCCAGCAGTGAAACGCCCAAAGAGACCCAGTACTTC.

This clonotype was counted a few times. A read error may produce the germline difference seen at one junction end. V usage is TRBV7-7 and J usage is TRBJ2-3; D is unclear. Germline CDR1 reads SSHAT; CDR2 reads FNYEAQ (reference sequence). CDR3 length: 13 amino acids. This chain's CDR3 is CASSPTNIDTQYF. Written as DNA, the CDR3 is TGTGCTAGCAGCCCCACGAACATTGATACGCAGTATTTT.

This clonotype has a handful of counts. The V and J genes are TRBV7-3 and TRBJ2-2; the D gene could be TRBD1 or TRBD2 (5 bases each). There are 14 residues in the CDR3. Trimming left V 0 bases short and J 10 bases short, with 12 bases between. Germline V gives CDR1 SGHTA, CDR2 FQGTGA. This chain's CDR3 is CASSLTAGAEELFF. The CDR3 nucleotides read TGTGCCAGCAGCTTAACGGCCGGGGCCGAGGAGCTGTTTTTT.

This clonotype has more than one count but fewer than ten. The chain recombines TRBV19 with TRBJ2-2; D may be TRBD1 or TRBD2 (7 bases each). The CDR3 extends over 15 amino acids. Germline values: CDR1 LNHDA, CDR2 SQIVND (reference sequence). Trimming pared 10 bases from V and 0 bases from J, leaving 15 bases between. The CDR3 DNA reads as TGTGCCATCAGGGGGGGGTCCGCGAACACCGGGGAGCTGTTTTTT. This gives the protein CAIRGGSANTGELFF.

The chain has TRBV20-1 and TRBJ2-7; either TRBD1 or TRBD2 may fit D (5 bases each). This CDR3 is built from 14 residues. Germline values: CDR1 DFQATT, CDR2 SNEGSKA (reference sequence). The V and J ends lost 2 bases and 2 bases respectively, with 13 bases between them. The CDR3 sequence: CSARRMGVAYEQYF. In nucleotides, the CDR3 is TGCAGTGCTAGACGGATGGGGGTGGCCTACGAGCAGTACTTC.

The sample holds many counts of this clonotype. The chain is built from TRBV4-3 and TRBJ1-5; 8 bases agree with TRBD1. The junction had 5 bases not matched to a gene; V was cut back by 4 bases and J by 6 bases. The CDR3 is made up of 14 amino acids. The germline V gene encodes CDR1 LGHNA and CDR2 YSLEER. As DNA, the CDR3 is TGCGCCAGCAGCCCCGGACAGGGTAGTCAGCCCCAGCATTTT. Translation gives CASSPGQGSQPQHF.

This clonotype appeared a few times. The CDR3 region has the DNA TGCGCCAGCAGCTACGGACAGGGAGATGGCTACACCTTC. Protein: CASSYGQGDGYTF. The rearrangement joins TRBV5-1 to TRBJ1-2; 8 positions agree with TRBD1. Germline V gene data show CDR1 as SGHRS and CDR2 as YFSETQ. CDR3 length equals 13 residues. The V segment lost 3 bases and the J segment 6 bases; nucleotides outside the gene matches: 4.

CDR3 residues: CASSVEGWSGTEAFF. DNA for the CDR3: TGTGCCAGTAGCGTGGAGGGATGGTCGGGTACTGAAGCTTTCTTT. This rearrangement joins TRBV19 to TRBJ1-1; no reliable D call. Trimming removed 6 bases from V and 5 bases from J, with 19 bases in between. Germline loops: CDR1 LNHDA, CDR2 SQIVND (reference sequence). The CDR3 is 15 residues long.

This clonotype came up many times. This chain joins TRBV4-3 and TRBJ2-5; 9 bases agree with TRBD1. CDR3 length: 17 amino acids. Trimming cost V 0 bases and J 2 bases; bases outside gene matches: 7. Looked up from germline, CDR1 is LGHNA and CDR2 is YSLEER. CDR3 region: CASSQESGTGMQETQYF. The DNA of the CDR3 is TGCGCCAGCAGCCAAGAATCCGGGACAGGGATGCAAGAGACCCAGTACTTC.

This clonotype has a count of ten or more. This chain connects TRBV5-1 to TRBJ2-5; 9 nucleotides match TRBD2. The ends lost 6 bases at V and 2 bases at J; junction bases unmatched: 2. CDR3 size: 13 residues. Germline V gene sequence: CDR1 SGHRS, CDR2 YFSETQ. In DNA form, the CDR3 reads TGCGCCAGCACCCTAGCGGGGCAAGAGACCCAGTACTTC. Protein: CASTLAGQETQYF.

This clonotype was picked up many times. This chain links TRBV7-2 with TRBJ1-5; D is possibly TRBD1 (5 bases). CDR1 is SGHTA, CDR2 FQGNSA, per germline. This CDR3 has 13 residues. The V end was cut by 5 bases, the J end by 6 bases, with 11 bases between. The CDR3, as DNA: TGTGCCAGCAGCCCCGGGACTGGTCAGCCCCAGCATTTT. Translated, it gives CASSPGTGQPQHF.